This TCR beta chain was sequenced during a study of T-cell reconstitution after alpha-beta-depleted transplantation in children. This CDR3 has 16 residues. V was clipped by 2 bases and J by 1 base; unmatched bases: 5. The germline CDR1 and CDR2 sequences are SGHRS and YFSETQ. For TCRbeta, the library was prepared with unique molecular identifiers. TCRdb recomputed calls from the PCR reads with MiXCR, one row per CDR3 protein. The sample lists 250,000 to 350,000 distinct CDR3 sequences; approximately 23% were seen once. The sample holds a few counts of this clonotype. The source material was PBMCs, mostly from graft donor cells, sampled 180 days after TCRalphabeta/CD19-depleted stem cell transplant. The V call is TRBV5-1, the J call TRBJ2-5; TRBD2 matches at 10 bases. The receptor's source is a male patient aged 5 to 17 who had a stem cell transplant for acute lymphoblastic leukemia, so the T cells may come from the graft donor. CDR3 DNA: TGCGCCAGCAGCTTTTTAACTAGCGGGACCCAAGAGACCCAGTACTTC. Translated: CASSFLTSGTQETQYF.